Below are 23 T cell receptor beta chains sequenced from a single sample in a study of blood T cell repertoires in COVID-19. Only in-frame clones appear in the TCRdb table, and some are missing; sequencing was by immunoSEQ multiplex PCR. The sample gives 6,000 to 8,500 clones, roughly 86% of which show up once; around 15% is in the top ten. Sequenced sample: peripheral blood. These receptors were taken from a woman in her fifties or sixties with active COVID-19.

The genes are TRBV7-2 and TRBJ1-3; 7 positions agree with TRBD1. Germline V CDR1 and CDR2: SGHTA, FQGNSA. The J segment lost 4 bases and the V segment lost 5 bases, leaving 11 bases of the junction unmatched. The CDR3 consists of 16 residues. The CDR3 DNA is TGTGCCAGCAGCCCGAACCCGACAGGGTCAGGAAACACCATATATTTT. Translating gives CASSPNPTGSGNTIYF. The complete variable domain, with remaining parts taken from reference TRBV7-2 and TRBJ1-3, reads GAGVSQSPSNKVTEKGKDVELRCDPISGHTALYWYRQSLGQGLEFLIYFQGNSAPDKSGLPSDRFSAERTGGSVSTLTIQRTQQEDSAVYLCASSPNPTGSGNTIYFGEGSWLTVV.

V is TRBV7-3 and J is TRBJ2-1, with D tentatively TRBD1 (5 bases). CDR1 is SGHTA, CDR2 FQGTGA, per germline. V was pared by 4 bases and J by 0 bases, with 13 bases between. The CDR3 is 16 residues long. The CDR3 DNA reads as TGTGCCAGCAGCTGGGGTGGGGCGGACTCCTACAATGAGCAGTTCTTC. Residues: CASSWGGADSYNEQFF.

This chain connects TRBV5-4 to TRBJ1-4, with TRBD1 matching 7 bases. J lost 8 bases, V lost 0 bases, and 7 bases had no gene match. The CDR3 has 15 amino acids. Germline values: CDR1 SGHNT, CDR2 YYREEE (reference sequence). This chain's CDR3 is CASSLDGDSREKLFF. DNA of the CDR3: TGTGCCAGCAGCTTGGATGGGGACAGTCGGGAAAAACTGTTTTTT.

This clone was found once. The chain combines TRBV27 with TRBJ2-7; D gene uncertain. This CDR3 has 13 residues. The germline V and J ends were trimmed by 3 bases and 0 bases, with 6 bases remaining between them. In germline, CDR1 is MNHEY, CDR2 SMNVEV (reference sequence). Here the CDR3 DNA reads TGTGCCAGCAGTTTTGTGAGCTCCTACGAGCAGTACTTC. This sequence encodes CASSFVSSYEQYF.

This chain links TRBV2 with TRBJ2-1; D possibly corresponds to TRBD1 (6 bases). The CDR3 loop spans 15 amino acids. Deletions cut 8 bases from V and 6 bases from J, with 20 bases between. CDR1 SNHLY and CDR2 FYNNEI come from the germline V gene. The CDR3 bases are TGTGCCAGCGCGCAGGGGCAGGTGAACTCCAATGAGCAGTTCTTC. Protein: CASAQGQVNSNEQFF.

This chain links TRBV30 with TRBJ1-5, with a possible D match to TRBD1 (5 bases). The CDR3 is made up of 15 amino acids. Germline V gene sequence: CDR1 GTSNPN, CDR2 SVGIG (reference sequence). V was cut by 1 base and J by 4 bases, with 14 bases left in between. CDR3 coding DNA: TGTGCCTGGAGTGGCCCCCTGGGGACTAATCAGCCCCAGCATTTT. Translation: CAWSGPLGTNQPQHF.

The V call is TRBV11-2, the J call TRBJ1-2; TRBD1 might be the D (6 bases). In germline, CDR1 is SGHAT, CDR2 FQNNGV. The ends were cut back, 7 bases at V and 5 bases at J, with 17 bases in the middle. The CDR3 totals 14 residues. DNA for the CDR3: TGTGCCAGCACCCAGAGGGGACACAGATATGGCTACACCTTC. Translated, it gives CASTQRGHRYGYTF.

This chain connects TRBV18 to TRBJ2-3; TRBD2 agrees at 7 bases. The CDR3 length is 14 residues. Germline CDR1 KGHSH, CDR2 LQKENI. V trimming: 3 bases; J trimming: 5 bases; junction bases outside the gene matches: 5. The CDR3 DNA follows: TGTGCCAGCTCACCCCCGCGGGGGATAGATACGCAGTATTTT. Translation: CASSPPRGIDTQYF.

The chain couples TRBV6-6 to TRBJ1-4; 10 bases fit TRBD1. The CDR3 extends over 14 amino acids. From germline, CDR1 is MNHNY and CDR2 SVGAGI (reference sequence). V gave up 6 bases and J gave up 8 bases; unmatched junction bases: 6. CDR3 region: CASSPGQGWEKLFF. The CDR3, as DNA: TGTGCCAGCAGCCCGGGACAGGGGTGGGAAAAACTGTTTTTT.

This clone is termed hyperexpanded. This chain connects TRBV28 to TRBJ2-7; D uncertain. V dropped 5 bases and J dropped 7 bases, with 9 bases sitting between them. CDR1 MDHEN and CDR2 SYDVKM come from the germline V gene. The CDR3 has 11 amino acids. The CDR3: CASSVVREQYF. DNA of the CDR3: TGTGCCAGCAGTGTAGTACGGGAGCAGTACTTC.

The chain combines TRBV28 with TRBJ1-2, with D possibly TRBD1 on 6 matching bases. CDR1 MDHEN and CDR2 SYDVKM come from the germline V gene. This CDR3 contains 16 residues. Between the trimmed V and J ends, which lost 6 bases and 4 bases, there was a span of 21 bases. The DNA for the CDR3 is TGTGCCAGCAGCCCTATTACCGGGACACAGTTCTATGGCTACACCTTC. It yields the protein CASSPITGTQFYGYTF.

The V and J genes are TRBV28 and TRBJ1-4; D is ambiguous. The germline V gene encodes CDR1 MDHEN and CDR2 SYDVKM. V lost 2 bases to trimming and J lost 8 bases, with 9 bases between them. The CDR3 sequence is 13 residues long. The CDR3 nucleotides are TGTGCCAGCAGTTTAGGAGGGAACGAAAAACTGTTTTTT. Residues: CASSLGGNEKLFF.

This chain joins TRBV6-4 and TRBJ2-3; TRBD1 matches 10 bases. V was pared by 2 bases and J by 9 bases, with 8 bases of the junction left unmatched. Germline lookup yields CDR1 MRHNA and CDR2 SNTAGT. The CDR3 extends over 15 amino acids. The CDR3 bases are TGTGCCAGCAGTGACGGCCTGGACAGGGGGGGGACGCAGTATTTT. Translating it yields CASSDGLDRGGTQYF.

The V call is TRBV5-5, the J call TRBJ2-5; D perhaps matches TRBD2 (5 bases). The CDR3 covers 15 residues. The V gene's germline CDR1 is SGHKS and CDR2 YYEKEE (reference sequence). V gave up 0 bases and J gave up 2 bases, with 11 bases separating them. The CDR3 coding sequence is TGTGCCAGCAGCTTGGTCCGGGGAACACAAGAGACCCAGTACTTC. Encoded protein: CASSLVRGTQETQYF.

The chain uses TRBV5-5 and TRBJ1-6; D remains unclear. CDR3 length: 14 residues. Germline V gene data show CDR1 as SGHKS and CDR2 as YYEKEE (reference sequence). V was clipped by 5 bases and J by 5 bases, with 11 bases between them. CDR3: CASSLRHDNSPLHF. CDR3 nucleotides: TGTGCCAGCAGTTTGAGACATGATAATTCACCCCTCCACTTT.

This clone has a handful of counts. This chain joins TRBV19 and TRBJ2-5, with TRBD2 matching over 9 bases. Germline V CDR1 and CDR2: LNHDA, SQIVND (reference sequence). The CDR3 loop spans 14 amino acids. Trimming removed 5 bases from V and 4 bases from J; junction bases left unmatched: 5. CDR3 sequence reads: CASSASRGGETQYF. CDR3 DNA sequence: TGTGCCAGTAGTGCCTCGCGGGGGGGAGAGACCCAGTACTTC.

The chain carries TRBV4-3 and TRBJ2-7, with TRBD1 matching 10 bases. Germline V lookup: CDR1 LGHNA, CDR2 YSLEER. The CDR3 covers 14 residues. V lost 4 bases and J lost 6; bases outside the gene matches: 6. The CDR3 is CASSRDRGPGEQYF. DNA for the CDR3: TGCGCCAGCAGCCGGGACAGGGGCCCGGGCGAGCAGTACTTC.

The genes are TRBV6-5 and TRBJ2-3, with 7 nucleotides matching TRBD2. V lost 6 bases, J lost 1 base, and 1 base stayed unmatched. The CDR3 sequence is 13 residues long. Germline CDR1 reads MNHEY; CDR2 reads SVGAGI. The CDR3 protein is CASRRGGTDTQYF. The CDR3 DNA reads TGTGCCAGCAGACGGGGGGGCACAGATACGCAGTATTTT.

CDR3 loop: CASSFQGYAEAFF. CDR3 sequence (DNA): TGTGCCAGCAGCTTCCAGGGGTACGCTGAAGCTTTCTTT. This chain uses TRBV7-9 with TRBJ1-1; D possibly corresponds to TRBD1 (6 bases). CDR1 is SEHNR and CDR2 is FQNEAQ in the germline V gene (reference sequence). V lost 3 bases and J lost 6, with 11 bases in between. The CDR3 has 13 amino acids.

CDR3 loop: CASTYPGPANEKLFF. CDR3 coding DNA: TGTGCCAGCACCTATCCAGGGCCGGCTAATGAAAAACTGTTTTTT. The chain joins TRBV28 to TRBJ1-4, with D maybe TRBD1 (5 bases). Trimming took 7 bases from V and 3 from J, leaving 15 bases between them. This CDR3 comprises 15 residues. CDR1 MDHEN and CDR2 SYDVKM come from the germline V gene.

CDR3 loop: CASRTGTYGYTF. The CDR3 DNA sequence: TGTGCCAGCAGAACAGGGACCTATGGCTACACCTTC. The V and J genes are TRBV25-1 and TRBJ1-2; D perhaps matches TRBD1 (6 bases). CDR1 MGHDK and CDR2 SYGVNS come from the germline V gene. This CDR3 spans 12 amino acids. Between the trimmed V and J ends, which lost 6 bases and 4 bases, there was a span of 9 bases.

On this clone: One junction end disagrees with the germline gene, perhaps due to a read error. The chain links TRBV5-5 to TRBJ1-1; the D gene is possibly TRBD1 (5 bases). Per germline, CDR1 SGHKS and CDR2 YYEKEE (reference sequence). There are 15 residues in the CDR3. The CDR3 nucleotides read TGTGCCAGCAGCTTGTTGGCGGGGGTGAATACTGAAGCTTTCTTT. Its protein is CASSLLAGVNTEAFF.

The V call is TRBV5-8, the J call TRBJ2-2; D not certain. Trimming left V 1 base short and J 8 bases short, with 3 bases between. Germline V gene data show CDR1 as SGHTS and CDR2 as YDEGEE. The CDR3 totals 11 residues. CDR3 residues: CASSLYGELFF. The CDR3, as DNA: TGTGCCAGCAGCTTGTATGGGGAGCTGTTTTTT.